Below are 8 T cell receptor beta chains sequenced from a single sample in a study of T cells in Graves' hyperthyroidism and ophthalmopathy. TCR beta CDR3 region amplification was performed from RNA transcripts. The HTBI primer set drove a first-round RT-PCR of the TCR CDR3. TCRdb used MiXCR to reprocess the multiplex PCR reads, holding one entry per CDR3 protein. The data contain 400,000 to 500,000 distinct CDR3 sequences, roughly 15% of them singletons. The sample was blood. These receptors were obtained from a woman under 30 with Graves' hyperthyroidism.

This clonotype was counted between two and nine times. The chain's CDR3 is CASSLNWGAGSNEQYF. The CDR3 nucleotides are TGTGCCAGCAGTTTAAATTGGGGAGCGGGGAGCAACGAGCAGTACTTC. The chain combines TRBV28 with TRBJ2-7; 7 positions agree with TRBD2. The CDR3 sequence is 16 residues long. CDR1 and CDR2 from the germline V gene are MDHEN and SYDVKM. J gave up 5 bases and V 2 bases, and 12 bases lay outside the gene matches.

This clonotype was recorded a few times. The chain carries TRBV29-1 and TRBJ1-1; maybe TRBD1 (5 bases). CDR1 is SQVTM and CDR2 is ANQGSEA in the germline V gene. The V and J ends lost 4 bases and 1 base respectively, with 16 bases between them. The CDR3 has 15 amino acids. The CDR3 loop is CSVVVRGHPNTEAFF. The CDR3 coding sequence is TGCAGCGTTGTGGTTCGAGGACATCCGAACACTGAAGCTTTCTTT. The full variable domain, its missing parts supplied by reference TRBV29-1 and TRBJ1-1, is SAVISQKPSRDICQRGTSLTIQCQVDSQVTMMFWYRQQPGQSLTLIATANQGSEATYESGFVIDKFPISRPNLTFSTLTVSNMSPEDSSIYLCSVVVRGHPNTEAFFGQGTRLTVV.

The genes are TRBV20-1 and TRBJ2-7; the D is unclear. The CDR3 length is 13 residues. The V end was cut by 5 bases, the J end by 3 bases, with 14 bases between. CDR1 is DFQATT and CDR2 is SNEGSKA in the germline V gene (reference sequence). This CDR3 reads CSARSKAGYEQYF. The CDR3 DNA reads TGCAGTGCTCGATCCAAGGCCGGCTACGAGCAGTACTTC.

The chain couples TRBV29-1 to TRBJ2-2, with D unclear. The CDR3 covers 13 residues. Germline assignment: CDR1 SQVTM and CDR2 ANQGSEA. The V end lost 7 bases, the J end lost 3 bases, and 12 bases lay between the germline ends. In DNA form, the CDR3 reads TGCAGCGGTGGAGAGTTGGACACCGGGGAGCTGTTTTTT. Protein product: CSGGELDTGELFF.

The sample holds many counts of this clonotype. This rearrangement joins TRBV12-3 or TRBV12-4 to TRBJ2-3; 8 positions match TRBD1. The CDR3 has 17 residues. With 1 base clipped from V and 4 bases from J, the junction kept 10 bases outside the gene matches. Here the CDR3 DNA reads TGTGCCAGCAGTTTAGGCCCAGGGGGCGTGGGAGCAGATACGCAGTATTTT. It codes for CASSLGPGGVGADTQYF.

This clonotype was observed a handful of times. The rearrangement joins TRBV9 to TRBJ2-2; TRBD2 is a possible D gene (6 bases). With 2 bases removed from V and 4 bases from J, the gap between germline ends came to 12 bases. Germline V lookup: CDR1 SGDLS, CDR2 YYNGEE. The CDR3 loop spans 15 amino acids. CDR3 amino acids: CASSVWGSGTGELFF. CDR3 DNA sequence: TGTGCCAGCAGCGTTTGGGGTAGCGGCACCGGGGAGCTGTTTTTT.

Many counts were recorded for this clonotype. The chain is built from TRBV5-1 and TRBJ2-1; 8 bases map to TRBD2. V was clipped by 9 bases and J by 2 bases; unmatched bases: 4. This CDR3 is built from 13 residues. Per the germline V gene, CDR1 is SGHRS and CDR2 is YFSETQ. CDR3: CATRREAYNEQFF. In DNA form, the CDR3 reads TGCGCCACTCGGCGGGAGGCCTACAATGAGCAGTTCTTC.

This clonotype was seen repeatedly, ten times or more. The chain carries TRBV7-6 and TRBJ2-1; D is perhaps TRBD2 (5 bases). Germline values: CDR1 SGHVS, CDR2 FNYEAQ. Trimming removed 1 base at V and 5 bases at J, with 12 bases between. The CDR3 runs 15 residues. CDR3 nucleotides: TGTGCCAGCAGCTTAGGTGGGAGTTCCCACAATGAGCAGTTCTTC. Protein sequence: CASSLGGSSHNEQFF.